Listed below are T cell receptor beta chains from one sample, sequenced in a study of identical twins. MiXCR, run by TCRdb on the 5' RACE reads, gives a single entry per CDR3 protein. The sample consists of about 250,000 distinct CDR3 sequences, around 8.8% of them appearing once. These records were also assigned to another study, of yellow fever vaccine responses in identical twins.

Input material: CD8+ T cells sorted from blood. The source is a woman under 30 in good health. CDR3s include the opening cysteine and the closing phenylalanine or tryptophan. Each record gives: clone size, D gene, J gene, V gene, CDR3 DNA, CDR3 protein. The D gene is left open where the match is weak. Clone size is stated in some rows and not others, as once, few, many or a class when expanded.

abundance: few; d_gene: -; j_gene: TRBJ1-6; v_gene: TRBV6-1; CDR3nt: TGTGCCAGCGGGGGCACAAATAATTCACCCCTCCACTTT; CDR3aa: CASGGTNNSPLHF
abundance: many; d_gene: TRBD1; j_gene: TRBJ2-2; v_gene: TRBV2; CDR3nt: TGTGCCAGCGCGGACAGGGGGCTGCCCGGGGAGCTGTTTTTT; CDR3aa: CASADRGLPGELFF
abundance: -; d_gene: -; j_gene: TRBJ2-2; v_gene: TRBV7-9; CDR3nt: TGTGCCAGCAGCTCGGCAGGGAACACCGGGGAGCTGTTTTTT; CDR3aa: CASSSAGNTGELFF
abundance: few; d_gene: TRBD2; j_gene: TRBJ2-1; v_gene: TRBV7-2; CDR3nt: TGTGCCAGCAGCCGGATTTGGGGCGGGGGATACAATGAGCAGTTCTTC; CDR3aa: CASSRIWGGGYNEQFF
abundance: many; d_gene: TRBD1; j_gene: TRBJ2-1; v_gene: TRBV11-2; CDR3nt: TGTGCCAGCAGCTTAAGACAGGGTGTCTACAATGAGCAGTTCTTC; CDR3aa: CASSLRQGVYNEQFF
abundance: -; d_gene: -; j_gene: TRBJ2-5; v_gene: TRBV6-2/TRBV6-3; CDR3nt: TGTGCCAGCAGTTACTCGATCCCCAGGCAAGAGACCCAGTACTTC; CDR3aa: CASSYSIPRQETQYF
abundance: -; d_gene: -; j_gene: TRBJ1-1; v_gene: TRBV11-2; CDR3nt: TGTGCCAGCAGTCCGGCCTCTGAAGCTTTCTTT; CDR3aa: CASSPASEAFF
abundance: few; d_gene: -; j_gene: TRBJ2-2; v_gene: TRBV9; CDR3nt: TGTGCCAGCAGCGTTGGTGGATATACCGGGGAGCTGTTTTTT; CDR3aa: CASSVGGYTGELFF
abundance: -; d_gene: -; j_gene: TRBJ2-5; v_gene: TRBV28; CDR3nt: TGTGCCAGCAGTTTGCGGTTCGTGGGGAGCCAAGAGACCCAGTACTTC; CDR3aa: CASSLRFVGSQETQYF
abundance: many; d_gene: TRBD2; j_gene: TRBJ2-3; v_gene: TRBV4-3; CDR3nt: TGCGCCAGCAGCCAATTCACTAGCGGGAGGACAGATACGCAGTATTTT; CDR3aa: CASSQFTSGRTDTQYF
abundance: few; d_gene: -; j_gene: TRBJ2-3; v_gene: TRBV27; CDR3nt: TGTGCCAGCAGTTTATCGTGGGGGAATACAGATACGCAGTATTTT; CDR3aa: CASSLSWGNTDTQYF
abundance: -; d_gene: -; j_gene: TRBJ2-3; v_gene: TRBV20-1; CDR3nt: TGCAGTGCTAGAGATCTCCCCCCAATGGCTTTGGGTACGCAGTATTTT; CDR3aa: CSARDLPPMALGTQYF
abundance: few; d_gene: -; j_gene: TRBJ2-7; v_gene: TRBV6-1; CDR3nt: TGTGCCAGCAGTCAGCAAGCCAGGAGCTCCTACGAGCAGTACTTC; CDR3aa: CASSQQARSSYEQYF
abundance: -; d_gene: -; j_gene: TRBJ2-5; v_gene: TRBV21-1; CDR3nt: TGTGCCAGCGTGGGTAGGTTCGGGAAGGGAGAGACCCAGTACTTC; CDR3aa: CASVGRFGKGETQYF
abundance: few; d_gene: TRBD1; j_gene: TRBJ2-7; v_gene: TRBV3-1; CDR3nt: TGTGCCTCCAAGGGGAAGCCGAGACAGGGAATAATCTACGAGCAGTACTTC; CDR3aa: CASKGKPRQGIIYEQYF
abundance: -; d_gene: -; j_gene: TRBJ2-7; v_gene: TRBV7-9; CDR3nt: TGTGCCAGCAGCCTGCCTGCTAACTACGAGCAGTACTTC; CDR3aa: CASSLPANYEQYF
abundance: -; d_gene: TRBD2; j_gene: TRBJ2-5; v_gene: TRBV29-1; CDR3nt: TGCAGCGTTGAGGAGCGGGGGGGCCGGGAGACCCAGTACTTC; CDR3aa: CSVEERGGRETQYF
abundance: -; d_gene: -; j_gene: TRBJ2-5; v_gene: TRBV20-1; CDR3nt: TGCAGTGCTAGAGAAGGGGCCTTCCTTAGCGAGACCCAGTACTTC; CDR3aa: CSAREGAFLSETQYF
abundance: -; d_gene: -; j_gene: TRBJ2-1; v_gene: TRBV11-2; CDR3nt: TGTGCCAGCAGCTCCCAAGGCAGGGACCCCCTCTACAATGAGCAGTTCTTC; CDR3aa: CASSSQGRDPLYNEQFF
abundance: -; d_gene: TRBD2; j_gene: TRBJ2-7; v_gene: TRBV5-6; CDR3nt: TGTGCCATGAGCGCCGGGCTGGGACTAGCGCAGTACTTC; CDR3aa: CAMSAGLGLAQYF
abundance: many; d_gene: TRBD2; j_gene: TRBJ2-3; v_gene: TRBV4-1; CDR3nt: TGCGCCAGCAGCCGGCTAGCGGGAACAGATACGCAGTATTTT; CDR3aa: CASSRLAGTDTQYF
abundance: many; d_gene: TRBD2; j_gene: TRBJ2-3; v_gene: TRBV29-1; CDR3nt: TGCAGCGTTGAAGTATACGTCGGGAAGCGGGACCTGGGGGATACGCAGTATTTT; CDR3aa: CSVEVYVGKRDLGDTQYF
abundance: many; d_gene: -; j_gene: TRBJ2-7; v_gene: TRBV12-3/TRBV12-4; CDR3nt: TGTGCCAGCAGTTTGTGGCGGAGCTCCTACGAGCAGTACTTC; CDR3aa: CASSLWRSSYEQYF
abundance: many; d_gene: TRBD1; j_gene: TRBJ2-7; v_gene: TRBV7-9; CDR3nt: TGTGCCAGCAGCCCCCGGGACAGGTCCCACGAGCAGTACTTC; CDR3aa: CASSPRDRSHEQYF